The T cell receptor beta chain described here comes from a study of regulatory T cells in long-lasting Graves disease. Overall study findings and caveats: A reduction in accuracy may have resulted from the small sample size. Sharing of public clonotypes was greater in persistent patients (around 3,000) than in new patients (roughly 970).

Arm-PCR with iRepertoire HTBI primers amplified the CDR3 regions for these TCR beta libraries. TCRdb analysed the multiplex PCR reads with MiXCR anew, one entry per CDR3 protein. The table lists about 460,000 distinct CDR3 sequences, about 20% of them singletons. Time point defined: persistent/refractory GD, antithyroid drugs over 5 years with positive TRAb. PBMCs provided the RNA from which the TCR library was made. This clonotype was counted many times. What it binds is not known. This receptor was taken from a female donor with Graves disease. Here the sequenced sample was peripheral blood mononuclear cells (PBMCs), taken when the disease was refractory, from a patient treated with antithyroid drugs.

The CDR3 reads CASISGGAFF. CDR3 sequence (DNA): TGTGCCAGCATATCCGGGGGAGCTTTCTTT. V and J are TRBV2 and TRBJ1-1; weak D call: TRBD1 (5 bases). Germline-derived CDR1 and CDR2 are SNHLY and FYNNEI. The CDR3 covers 10 residues. V dropped 7 bases and J dropped 10 bases, with 10 bases sitting between them.